The 21 T cell receptor beta chains given below trace back to one sample, sequenced in a study of response to subunit inactivated influenza vaccine. MiXCR was run by TCRdb on the RT-PCR reads, yielding one entry per CDR3 protein. The table has about 540,000 distinct CDR3 sequences, roughly 23% seen once. This sample was shared with a second study, whose subject was T cells expressing NK-cell markers. That investigation notes: Production of TCR beta cDNA relied on 5'RACE template switching with UMIs.

The input for sequencing was CD4+ T cells sorted from PBMCs, taken 11 to 12 days after vaccination. The receptor source for this set is a man in his forties or fifties who received an inactivated influenza vaccine.

This chain links TRBV7-9 with TRBJ2-5; unclear D gene. The CDR3 is 12 residues long. Trimming removed 4 bases at V and 1 base at J, with 4 bases between. Germline V lookup: CDR1 SEHNR, CDR2 FQNEAQ (reference sequence). This CDR3 is CASSSLQETQYF. The CDR3 DNA reads as TGTGCCAGCAGCTCCCTCCAAGAGACCCAGTACTTC.

This clonotype has a handful of counts. The V and J genes are TRBV6-2 or TRBV6-3 and TRBJ2-1, with unresolved D. CDR3 length: 14 residues. Germline values: CDR1 MNHEY, CDR2 SVGEGT. V was clipped by 5 bases and J by 3 bases, with 11 bases between them. CDR3 nucleotides: TGTGCCAGCAGTAGACAACGACTCTACAATGAGCAGTTCTTC. This codes for CASSRQRLYNEQFF.

This sequence joins TRBV9 and TRBJ1-1, with D perhaps TRBD1 (5 bases). Trimming cost V 4 bases and J 2 bases, with 12 bases left between them. The CDR3 spans 14 residues. Germline V CDR1 and CDR2: SGDLS, YYNGEE. CDR3 DNA: TGTGCCAGCAGCACAGAGGGGCCTAACACTGAAGCTTTCTTT. This sequence encodes CASSTEGPNTEAFF.

This clonotype came up a few times. This sequence joins TRBV20-1 and TRBJ2-7; 10 bases match TRBD1. Germline assignment: CDR1 DFQATT and CDR2 SNEGSKA (reference sequence). The CDR3 totals 14 residues. V trimming: 5 bases; J trimming: 7 bases; junction bases outside the gene matches: 11. In DNA, the CDR3 is TGCAGTGCTCCAACCGGGACAGGGGTGAGGGAGCAGTACTTC. Its protein is CSAPTGTGVREQYF.

This clonotype was detected many times. V is TRBV7-6 and J is TRBJ2-5; TRBD1 matches 7 bases. CDR3 length: 15 residues. The germline V gene encodes CDR1 SGHVS and CDR2 FNYEAQ. J was trimmed by 2 bases and V by 5 bases; bases with no gene match: 8. This chain's CDR3 is CASSAPTGKQETQYF. The CDR3 region has the DNA TGTGCCAGCAGCGCACCGACAGGGAAACAAGAGACCCAGTACTTC. The variable domain in full, completed from reference TRBV7-6 and TRBJ2-5, reads GAGVSQSPRYKVTKRGQDVALRCDPISGHVSLYWYRQALGQGPEFLTYFNYEAQQDKSGLPNDRFSAERPEGSISTLTIQRTEQRDSAMYRCASSAPTGKQETQYFGPGTRLLVL.

This clonotype was counted only a few times. V gene TRBV20-1 combines with J gene TRBJ2-3; D remains ambiguous. The V end lost 1 base, the J end lost 8 bases, and 19 bases lay between the germline ends. This CDR3 is built from 15 residues. Germline V CDR1 and CDR2: DFQATT, SNEGSKA (reference sequence). The CDR3 reads CSARGDPSTMVTQYF. CDR3 coding DNA: TGCAGTGCTAGAGGTGACCCATCAACGATGGTTACGCAGTATTTT.

This chain uses TRBV12-3 or TRBV12-4 with TRBJ1-1; no clear D gene. V was trimmed by 10 bases and J by 1 base, leaving 13 bases between them. CDR3 size: 13 residues. The CDR3 loop is CATHKASNTEAFF. CDR3 DNA: TGTGCCACCCATAAAGCCTCGAACACTGAAGCTTTCTTT.

This clonotype has a handful of counts. The chain's CDR3 is CASSSAQGAMETQYF. The CDR3 bases are TGCGCCAGCAGCTCGGCCCAGGGGGCTATGGAGACCCAGTACTTC. V and J are TRBV5-1 and TRBJ2-5; 8 positions match TRBD1. After removal of 3 bases from V and 5 bases from J, the junction contained 9 bases not matched to a gene. Germline loops: CDR1 SGHRS, CDR2 YFSETQ. The CDR3 contains 15 residues.

This clonotype has more than one count but fewer than ten. The chain couples TRBV18 to TRBJ1-1; D call uncertain. The CDR3 contains 16 residues. The germline CDR1 and CDR2 sequences are KGHSH and LQKENI. V was clipped by 3 bases and J by 1 base, with 15 bases between them. The CDR3 sequence: CASSPPAVTSNTEAFF. The DNA of the CDR3 is TGTGCCAGCTCACCTCCCGCAGTAACCTCGAACACTGAAGCTTTCTTT.

A few counts support this clonotype. The genes are TRBV12-5 and TRBJ2-1; D gene uncertain. CDR1 is LGHNT and CDR2 is FRNRAP in the germline V gene. V was trimmed by 5 bases and J by 11 bases, leaving 13 bases between them. The CDR3 is 12 amino acids. CDR3 loop: CASGDQDGKQFF. The CDR3 bases are TGTGCTAGTGGTGACCAGGACGGAAAGCAGTTCTTC.

The chain uses TRBV6-2 or TRBV6-3 and TRBJ2-5, with a weak D call TRBD2 (6 bases). V lost 6 bases to trimming and J lost 5 bases, with 10 bases between them. The length of the CDR3 is 12 residues. CDR1 is MNHEY and CDR2 is SVGEGT in the germline V gene. Here the CDR3 reads CASRYGSETQYF. In DNA, the CDR3 is TGTGCCAGCAGATACGGGAGCGAGACCCAGTACTTC.

This clonotype occurred a few times. V is TRBV5-1 and J is TRBJ2-3, with D possibly being TRBD1 (6 bases). The CDR3 is 14 amino acids. Germline V gene lookup returns CDR1 SGHRS and CDR2 YFSETQ. V lost 0 bases and J lost 7, with 12 bases in between. The CDR3 loop is CASSLDWTDNTQYF. The CDR3 nucleotides are TGCGCCAGCAGCTTGGACTGGACAGACAATACGCAGTATTTT.

This clonotype was seen a few times. The rearrangement links TRBV5-1 to TRBJ1-5; TRBD1 agrees at 9 bases. CDR1 is SGHRS and CDR2 is YFSETQ in the germline V gene. CDR3 size: 15 residues. V shed 0 bases, J shed 3 bases, and the junction held 1 base outside the gene matches. CDR3 sequence (DNA): TGCGCCAGCAGCTTGGGGGACAGGGACAATCAGCCCCAGCATTTT. It specifies CASSLGDRDNQPQHF.

This clonotype was seen a few times. The chain is built from TRBV2 and TRBJ1-4; perhaps TRBD1 as D (6 bases). CDR3 length: 13 residues. With 4 bases removed from V and 8 bases from J, the gap between germline ends came to 11 bases. Germline CDR1 is SNHLY and CDR2 is FYNNEI. The CDR3 region has the DNA TGTGCCAGCAGTGGGCCGACAGGCGAAAAACTGTTTTTT. It is translated as CASSGPTGEKLFF.

The sample holds a few counts of this clonotype. The gene calls are TRBV5-1 and TRBJ2-3; D not resolved. Trimming left V 1 base short and J 0 bases short, with 9 bases between. The CDR3 spans 15 residues. Germline loops: CDR1 SGHRS, CDR2 YFSETQ. CDR3 in DNA: TGCGCCAGCAGCTTGTCGGCGTATAGCACAGATACGCAGTATTTT. Translation: CASSLSAYSTDTQYF.

This clonotype was recorded many times. V gene TRBV4-3 combines with J gene TRBJ1-4; tentatively, D is TRBD1 (5 bases). CDR1 is LGHNA, CDR2 YSLEER, per germline. The CDR3 extends over 15 amino acids. The V gene lost 0 bases and the J gene lost 7 bases, with 12 bases spanning the gap. The CDR3 protein is CASSQDQGLGEKLFF. DNA of the CDR3: TGCGCCAGCAGCCAAGACCAGGGCCTAGGTGAAAAACTGTTTTTT.

J is TRBJ2-7 and V is TRBV29-1; 11 nucleotides agree with TRBD1. Per the germline V gene, CDR1 is SQVTM and CDR2 is ANQGSEA. This CDR3 is 14 amino acids long. After removal of 4 bases from V and 5 bases from J, the junction contained 7 bases not matched to a gene. The DNA of the CDR3 is TGCAGCGTTGCTTCGCAGGACAGGGGGCACGAGCAGTACTTC. Translating gives CSVASQDRGHEQYF.

The sample holds a few counts of this clonotype. V is TRBV29-1 and J is TRBJ2-3; D uncertain. With 6 bases removed from V and 2 bases from J, the gap between germline ends came to 9 bases. The CDR3 is 12 residues long. The germline V gene has CDR1 SQVTM and CDR2 ANQGSEA. This CDR3 is CSVVLLTDTQYF. The CDR3 nucleotides are TGCAGCGTCGTTCTACTCACAGATACGCAGTATTTT.

This clonotype was observed a handful of times. The chain joins TRBV3-1 to TRBJ1-1; D gene unclear. CDR3 length: 12 amino acids. V gave up 3 bases and J gave up 3 bases, with 5 bases separating them. The germline V gene encodes CDR1 LGHDT and CDR2 YNNKEL (reference sequence). This chain's CDR3 is CASSQRDTEAFF. CDR3 nucleotide sequence: TGTGCCAGCAGCCAGAGAGACACTGAAGCTTTCTTT.

The genes are TRBV6-2 or TRBV6-3 and TRBJ2-1, with TRBD2 as a possible D gene (6 bases). The CDR3 length is 18 residues. The germline V and J ends were trimmed by 5 bases and 3 bases, with 23 bases remaining between them. Germline V gene sequence: CDR1 MNHEY, CDR2 SVGEGT. CDR3 in DNA: TGTGCCAGCAGTCGACCTAAACTACTGGGGACTCTCTACAATGAGCAGTTCTTC. It is translated as CASSRPKLLGTLYNEQFF.

This clonotype was picked up a small number of times. The chain links TRBV7-9 to TRBJ2-1; TRBD2 agrees at 8 bases. Germline V lookup: CDR1 SEHNR, CDR2 FQNEAQ (reference sequence). J gave up 12 bases and V 4 bases, and 5 bases lay outside the gene matches. This CDR3 has 12 amino acids. CDR3 nucleotide sequence: TGTGCCAGCAGCTCGACTAGCGTGGGGCAGTTCTTC. It translates to CASSSTSVGQFF.